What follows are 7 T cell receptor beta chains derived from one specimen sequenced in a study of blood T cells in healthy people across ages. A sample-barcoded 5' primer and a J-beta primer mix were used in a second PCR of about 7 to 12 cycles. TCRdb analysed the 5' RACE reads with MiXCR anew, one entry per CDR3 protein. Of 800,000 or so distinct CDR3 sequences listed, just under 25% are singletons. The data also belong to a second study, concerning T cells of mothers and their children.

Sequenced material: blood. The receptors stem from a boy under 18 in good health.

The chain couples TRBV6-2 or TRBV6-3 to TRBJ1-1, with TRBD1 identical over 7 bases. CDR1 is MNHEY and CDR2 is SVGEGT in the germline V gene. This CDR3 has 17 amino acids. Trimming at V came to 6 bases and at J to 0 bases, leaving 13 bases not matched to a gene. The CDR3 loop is CASRTSDRANLNTEAFF. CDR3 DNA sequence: TGTGCCAGCAGGACTTCCGACAGGGCTAACTTGAACACTGAAGCTTTCTTT.

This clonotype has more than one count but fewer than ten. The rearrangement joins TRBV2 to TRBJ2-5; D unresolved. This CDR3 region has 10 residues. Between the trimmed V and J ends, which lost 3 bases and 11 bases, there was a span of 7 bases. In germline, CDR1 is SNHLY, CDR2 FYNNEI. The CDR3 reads CASSESKQYF. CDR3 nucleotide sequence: TGTGCCAGCAGTGAGTCTAAGCAGTACTTC.

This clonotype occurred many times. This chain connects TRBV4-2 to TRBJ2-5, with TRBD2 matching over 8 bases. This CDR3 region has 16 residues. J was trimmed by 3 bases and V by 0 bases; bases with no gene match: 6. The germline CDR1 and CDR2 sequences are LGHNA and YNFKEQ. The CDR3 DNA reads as TGTGCCAGCAGCCAAGATTTAAGCGGGGGCGAAGAGACCCAGTACTTC. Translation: CASSQDLSGGEETQYF.

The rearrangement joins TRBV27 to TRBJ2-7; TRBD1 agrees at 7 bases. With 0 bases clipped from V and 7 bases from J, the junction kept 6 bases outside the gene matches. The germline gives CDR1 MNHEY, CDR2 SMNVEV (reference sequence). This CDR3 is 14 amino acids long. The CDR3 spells CASSLSTTGAEQYF. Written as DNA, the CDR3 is TGTGCCAGCAGTTTATCTACTACAGGGGCTGAGCAGTACTTC.

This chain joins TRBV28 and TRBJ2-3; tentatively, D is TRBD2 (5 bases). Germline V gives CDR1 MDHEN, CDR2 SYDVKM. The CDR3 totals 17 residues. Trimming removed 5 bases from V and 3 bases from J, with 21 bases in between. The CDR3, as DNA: TGTGCCAGCAGTACTGTCCGGGAACTCACAGATACAGATACGCAGTATTTT. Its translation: CASSTVRELTDTDTQYF.

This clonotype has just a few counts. The DNA for the CDR3 is TGTGCCATCGGACAGGGGAACAATGAGCAGTTCTTC. Translation: CAIGQGNNEQFF. The rearrangement uses TRBV10-3 and TRBJ2-1, with 9 nucleotides matching TRBD1. CDR1 is ENHRY and CDR2 is SYGVKD in the germline V gene. This CDR3 region has 12 residues. Trimming cost V 8 bases and J 5 bases; bases outside gene matches: 1.

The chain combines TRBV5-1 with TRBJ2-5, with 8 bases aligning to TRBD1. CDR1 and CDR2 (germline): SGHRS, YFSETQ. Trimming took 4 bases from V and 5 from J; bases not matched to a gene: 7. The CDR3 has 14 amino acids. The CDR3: CASSTTGARETQYF. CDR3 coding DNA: TGCGCCAGCAGCACGACAGGGGCTCGGGAGACCCAGTACTTC.